This entry concerns a single TCR beta chain. What it binds is unknown. This sample was taken from a study of cytomegalovirus exposure and HLA in healthy donors. Overall study results and limits: Later genetic work tied a missense DCLRE1C variant to beta-chain V and J trimming.

The PCR contained 60 Vbeta and 13 Jbeta primers. TCRdb keeps only in-frame clones here, not all; method: immunoSEQ multiplex PCR. The sample consists of 100,000 to 150,000 clones, 55% to 75% of them appearing once. J lost 3 bases, V lost 4 bases, and 12 bases had no gene match. The V gene's germline CDR1 is SGHRS and CDR2 YFSETQ. The CDR3 is made up of 18 amino acids. Sequenced input: PBMCs. This clonotype originated in a man aged 50 or older in good health and CMV-seropositive. The V call is TRBV5-1, the J call TRBJ2-5; 13 bases are shared with TRBD2. The CDR3, as DNA: TGCGCCAGCAGCCAAGGACTAGCGGGGGCCACGTCAAAAGAGACCCAGTACTTC. This gives the protein CASSQGLAGATSKETQYF.